This T cell receptor (beta chain) appears in the sequencing data of a study of long-term antiretroviral therapy in people with HIV. V was trimmed by 1 base and J by 0 bases, leaving 13 bases between them. The CDR3 covers 17 residues. Germline loops: CDR1 MGHRA, CDR2 YSYEKL. The assay, immunoSEQ v3.0, was run at survey level. Here immunoSEQ multiplex PCR was the method, and the copy in TCRdb shows in-frame clones only, minus some. The data contain 10,000 to 11,000 clones, about four fifths of them singletons. The source was unsorted PBMCs, collected 1.8 years after starting antiretroviral therapy. J is TRBJ1-3 and V is TRBV4-1; weak D call: TRBD1 (6 bases). The TCR was taken from a man in his forties with HIV. CDR3 nucleotide sequence: TGCGCCAGCAGCCAAGCCGCAGGGGCCAGCTCTGGAAACACCATATATTTT. The encoded protein is CASSQAAGASSGNTIYF.